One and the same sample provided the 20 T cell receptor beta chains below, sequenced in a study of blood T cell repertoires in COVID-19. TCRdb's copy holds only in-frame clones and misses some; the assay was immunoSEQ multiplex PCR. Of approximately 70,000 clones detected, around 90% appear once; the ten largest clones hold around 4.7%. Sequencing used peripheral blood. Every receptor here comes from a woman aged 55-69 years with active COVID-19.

CDR3 region: CATWGGNEQYF. CDR3 coding DNA: TGTGCCACCTGGGGGGGGAACGAGCAGTACTTC. The chain is built from TRBV27 and TRBJ2-7; 7 bases align to TRBD2. This CDR3 region has 11 residues. The V gene end was trimmed by 10 bases and the J gene end by 5 bases; junction bases not matched to a gene: 5. CDR1 and CDR2 (germline): MNHEY, SMNVEV (reference sequence).

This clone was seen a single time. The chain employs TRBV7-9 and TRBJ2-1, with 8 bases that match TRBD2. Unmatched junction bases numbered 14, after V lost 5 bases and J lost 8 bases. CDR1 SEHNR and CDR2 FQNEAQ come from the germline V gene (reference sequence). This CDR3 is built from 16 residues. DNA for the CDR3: TGTGCCAGCAGCCTCCTCGGGAGGGAGTCCTCCTATGAGCAGTTCTTC. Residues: CASSLLGRESSYEQFF. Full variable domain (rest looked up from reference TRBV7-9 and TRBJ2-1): DTGVSQNPRHKITKRGQNVTFRCDPISEHNRLYWYRQTLGQGPEFLTYFQNEAQLEKSRLLSDRFSAERPKGSFSTLEIQRTEQGDSAMYLCASSLLGRESSYEQFFGPGTRLTVL.

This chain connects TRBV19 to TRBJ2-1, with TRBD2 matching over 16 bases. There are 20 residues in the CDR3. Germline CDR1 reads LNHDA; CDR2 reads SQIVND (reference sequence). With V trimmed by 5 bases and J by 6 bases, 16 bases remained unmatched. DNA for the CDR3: TGTGCCAGTAGTCCTACCAGGGGACTAGCGGGAGGGCCGAAGGGCAATGAGCAGTTCTTC. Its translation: CASSPTRGLAGGPKGNEQFF.

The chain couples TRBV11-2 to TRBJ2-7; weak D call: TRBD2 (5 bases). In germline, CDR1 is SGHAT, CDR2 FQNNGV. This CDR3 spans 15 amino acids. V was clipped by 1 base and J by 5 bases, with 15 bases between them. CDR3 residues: CASSLVFLAVDEQYF. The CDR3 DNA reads TGTGCCAGCAGCTTAGTATTCCTAGCTGTGGACGAGCAGTACTTC.

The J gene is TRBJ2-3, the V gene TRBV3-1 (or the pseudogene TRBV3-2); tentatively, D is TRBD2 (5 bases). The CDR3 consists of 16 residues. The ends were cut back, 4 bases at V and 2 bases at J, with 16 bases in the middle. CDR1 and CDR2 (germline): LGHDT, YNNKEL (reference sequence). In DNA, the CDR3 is TGTGCCAGCAGCCGTTCGGCGGGCCCCACCACAGATACGCAGTATTTT. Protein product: CASSRSAGPTTDTQYF.

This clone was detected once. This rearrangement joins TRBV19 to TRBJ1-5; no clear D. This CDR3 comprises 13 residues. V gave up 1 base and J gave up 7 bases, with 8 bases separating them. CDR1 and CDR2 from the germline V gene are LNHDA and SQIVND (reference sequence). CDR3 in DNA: TGTGCCAGTAGTATAGTTCCCGGGCAGCCCCAGCATTTT. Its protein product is CASSIVPGQPQHF.

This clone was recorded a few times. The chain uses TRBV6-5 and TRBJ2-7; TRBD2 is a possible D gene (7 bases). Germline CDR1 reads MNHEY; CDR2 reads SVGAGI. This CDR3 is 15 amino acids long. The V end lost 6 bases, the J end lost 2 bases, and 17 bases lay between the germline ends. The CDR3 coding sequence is TGTGCCAGCAGCCCAAACCCGGGGGGCACCTACGAGCAGTACTTC. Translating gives CASSPNPGGTYEQYF.

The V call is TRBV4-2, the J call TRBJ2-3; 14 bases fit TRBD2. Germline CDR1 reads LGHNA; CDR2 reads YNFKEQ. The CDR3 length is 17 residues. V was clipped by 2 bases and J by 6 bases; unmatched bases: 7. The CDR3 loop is CASSQRLAGGPGDTQYF. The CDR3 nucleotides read TGTGCCAGCAGCCAACGACTAGCGGGAGGGCCAGGGGATACGCAGTATTTT.

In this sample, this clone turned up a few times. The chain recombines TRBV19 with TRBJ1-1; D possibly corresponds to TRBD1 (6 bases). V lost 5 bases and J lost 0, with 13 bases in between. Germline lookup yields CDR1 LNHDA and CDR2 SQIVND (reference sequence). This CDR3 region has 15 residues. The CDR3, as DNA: TGTGCCAGTAGTTTGGACAGATTGATGAACACTGAAGCTTTCTTT. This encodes CASSLDRLMNTEAFF.

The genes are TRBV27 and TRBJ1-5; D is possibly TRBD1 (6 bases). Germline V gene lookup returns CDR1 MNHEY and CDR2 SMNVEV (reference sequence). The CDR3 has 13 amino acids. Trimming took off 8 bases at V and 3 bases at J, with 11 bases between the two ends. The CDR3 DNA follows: TGTGCCAGCTTCGACAGGATCAATCAGCCCCAGCATTTT. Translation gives CASFDRINQPQHF.

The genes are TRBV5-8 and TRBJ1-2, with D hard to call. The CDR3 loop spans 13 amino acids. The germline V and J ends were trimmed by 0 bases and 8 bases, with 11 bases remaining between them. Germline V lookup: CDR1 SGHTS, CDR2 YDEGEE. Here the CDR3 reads CASSLGEFQGYTF. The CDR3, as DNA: TGTGCCAGCAGCTTGGGGGAGTTTCAGGGCTACACCTTC.

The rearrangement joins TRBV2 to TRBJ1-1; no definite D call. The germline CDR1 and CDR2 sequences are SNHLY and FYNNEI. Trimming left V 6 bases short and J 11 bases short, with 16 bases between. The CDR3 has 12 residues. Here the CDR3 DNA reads TGTGCCAGCAGCGAGGACTTGGCTGGGGCTTTCTTT. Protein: CASSEDLAGAFF.

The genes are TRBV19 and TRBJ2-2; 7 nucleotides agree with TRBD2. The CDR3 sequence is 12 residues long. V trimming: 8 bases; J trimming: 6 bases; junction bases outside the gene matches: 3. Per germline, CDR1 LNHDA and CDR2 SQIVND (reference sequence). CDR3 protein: CASRTSSGELFF. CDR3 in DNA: TGTGCCAGTCGGACTAGTTCCGGGGAGCTGTTTTTT.

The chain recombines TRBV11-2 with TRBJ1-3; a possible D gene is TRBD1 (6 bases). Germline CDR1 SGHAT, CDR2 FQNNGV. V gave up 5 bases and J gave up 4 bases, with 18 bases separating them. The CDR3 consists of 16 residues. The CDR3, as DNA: TGTGCCAGCAGCCCCCAACAGGGAACGGCCGGAAACACCATATATTTT. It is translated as CASSPQQGTAGNTIYF.

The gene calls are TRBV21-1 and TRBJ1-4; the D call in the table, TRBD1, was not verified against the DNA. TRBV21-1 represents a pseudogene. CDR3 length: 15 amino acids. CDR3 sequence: CATRHVRGHNEKLFF. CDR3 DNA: TGTGCCACTCGACATGTTAGGGGTCACAATGAAAAACTGTTTTTT.

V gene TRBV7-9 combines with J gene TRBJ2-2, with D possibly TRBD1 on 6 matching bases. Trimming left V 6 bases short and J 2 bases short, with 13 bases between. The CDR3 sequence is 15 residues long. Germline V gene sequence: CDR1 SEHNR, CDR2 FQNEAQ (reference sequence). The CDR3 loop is CASSRRTDNTGELFF. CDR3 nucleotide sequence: TGTGCCAGCAGTCGCAGGACAGACAACACCGGGGAGCTGTTTTTT.

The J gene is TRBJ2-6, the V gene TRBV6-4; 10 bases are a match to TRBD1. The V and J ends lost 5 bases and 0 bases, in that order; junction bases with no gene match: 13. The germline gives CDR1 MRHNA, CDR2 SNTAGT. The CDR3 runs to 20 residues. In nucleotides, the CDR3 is TGTGCCAGCAGTCACCGAGGGCTCGGGACAGGGGTCTCTGGGGCCAACGTCCTGACTTTC. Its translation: CASSHRGLGTGVSGANVLTF.

The CDR3 DNA reads as TGTGCCAGCAGGCATCCGGGACAGGGCACCTACGAGCAGTACTTC. Amino acids: CASRHPGQGTYEQYF. The V and J genes are TRBV7-7 and TRBJ2-7; 9 positions match TRBD1. The CDR3 runs to 15 residues. The V gene's germline CDR1 is SSHAT and CDR2 FNYEAQ (reference sequence). V shed 6 bases, J shed 2 bases, and the junction held 8 bases outside the gene matches.

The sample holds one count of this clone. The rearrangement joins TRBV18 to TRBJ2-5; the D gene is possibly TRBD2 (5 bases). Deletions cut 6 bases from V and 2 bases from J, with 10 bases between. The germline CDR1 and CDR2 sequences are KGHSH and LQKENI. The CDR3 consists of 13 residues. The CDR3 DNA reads TGTGCCAGCTCCCCAGGACTGCAAGAGACCCAGTACTTC. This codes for CASSPGLQETQYF.

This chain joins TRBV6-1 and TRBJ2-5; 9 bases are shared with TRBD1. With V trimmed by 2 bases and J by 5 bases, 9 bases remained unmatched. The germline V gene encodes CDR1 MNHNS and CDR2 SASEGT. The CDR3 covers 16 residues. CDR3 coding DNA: TGTGCCAGCAGTGAAATGGTGGGGACAGGGAGGGAGACCCAGTACTTC. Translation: CASSEMVGTGRETQYF.